Below, 10 T cell receptor beta chains from the same sample are listed, as sequenced in a study of T cell repertoires in cytomegalovirus infection. MiXCR, applied by TCRdb to the reads, yields one record per CDR3 protein. Of approximately 730,000 distinct CDR3 sequences in the sample, under 35% were seen once. For these TCRs, the target antigens are not known. Here the sequenced sample was cultured CD8+ T cells from PBMCs, taken from culture after CMV antigen stimulation. All receptors come from a human donor in good health (CMV status not recorded). Some clones in this sample may be carry-over from other donors' samples.

V gene TRBV7-4 combines with J gene TRBJ1-2; D unclear. The length of the CDR3 is 13 residues. Between the trimmed V and J ends, which lost 6 bases and 5 bases, there was a span of 13 bases. The germline CDR1 and CDR2 sequences are SGHVT and SQSDAQ. The CDR3 is CASRPLEGYGYTF. CDR3 DNA: TGTGCCAGCAGGCCGCTTGAGGGTTATGGCTACACCTTC.

There are many counts of this clonotype. V usage is TRBV12-3 or TRBV12-4 and J usage is TRBJ2-7, with 7 positions matching TRBD1. The CDR3 has 14 amino acids. V lost 8 bases to trimming and J lost 3 bases; unmatched junction nucleotides: 10. The CDR3 region has the DNA TGTGCCAGCGCCCTTAGGGGGCGCATCTACGAGCAGTACTTC. It is translated as CASALRGRIYEQYF.

The chain joins TRBV29-1 to TRBJ2-4; D is uncertain. There are 10 residues in the CDR3. Trimming removed 4 bases from V and 10 bases from J, with 8 bases in between. Germline loops: CDR1 SQVTM, CDR2 ANQGSEA. CDR3 nucleotide sequence: TGCAGCGTTGTCGGTGATATTCAGTACTTC. Translated, it gives CSVVGDIQYF.

This chain uses TRBV19 with TRBJ2-7; 9 positions match TRBD1. The CDR3 has 17 residues. Looked up from germline, CDR1 is LNHDA and CDR2 is SQIVND (reference sequence). The V gene end was trimmed by 0 bases and the J gene end by 4 bases; junction bases not matched to a gene: 10. CDR3 residues: CASSIDLPTGQGYEQYF. Here the CDR3 DNA reads TGTGCCAGTAGTATAGATCTCCCCACCGGACAGGGGTACGAGCAGTACTTC.

The chain couples TRBV6-2 or TRBV6-3 to TRBJ2-7; D possibly corresponds to TRBD1 (6 bases). This CDR3 is 14 amino acids long. V lost 4 bases to trimming and J lost 0 bases, with 10 bases between them. Per the germline V gene, CDR1 is MNHEY and CDR2 is SVGEGT. CDR3 residues: CASSWQGSSYEQYV. In DNA form, the CDR3 reads TGTGCCAGCAGTTGGCAGGGGAGCTCCTACGAGCAGTACGTC.

The chain carries TRBV24-1 and TRBJ2-1; TRBD2 is a possible D gene (5 bases). Germline CDR1 reads KGHDR; CDR2 reads SFDVKD. CDR3 length equals 15 residues. Trimming took off 10 bases at V and 2 bases at J, with 17 bases between the two ends. CDR3 sequence (DNA): TGTGCCACGAGCCCACGGGGTTCAACCTACAATGAGCAGTTCTTC. This codes for CATSPRGSTYNEQFF.

This clonotype was detected only a few times. This rearrangement joins TRBV7-8 to TRBJ1-3; D perhaps matches TRBD1 (5 bases). There are 15 residues in the CDR3. Trimming shortened V by 5 bases and J by 0 bases, and 11 bases separated the two germline ends. Germline V gene lookup returns CDR1 SGHVS and CDR2 FQNEAQ. The CDR3, as DNA: TGTGCCAGCAGCCAGACAGCCGTCTCTGGAAACACCATATATTTT. Translating it yields CASSQTAVSGNTIYF.

This clonotype was observed a few times. J is TRBJ1-3 and V is TRBV19; no clear D. The V gene lost 3 bases and the J gene lost 0 bases, with 9 bases spanning the gap. The CDR3 has 15 residues. The germline CDR1 and CDR2 sequences are LNHDA and SQIVND (reference sequence). DNA of the CDR3: TGTGCCAGTAGTATCGAGTGGGCCTCTGGAAACACCATATATTTT. This translates into CASSIEWASGNTIYF.

This chain uses TRBV4-1 with TRBJ1-6, with D possibly being TRBD1 (6 bases). The CDR3 loop spans 17 amino acids. The V end was cut by 0 bases, the J end by 4 bases, with 13 bases between. The V gene's germline CDR1 is MGHRA and CDR2 YSYEKL. CDR3 region: CASSQDPQGKYNSPLHF. CDR3 DNA: TGCGCCAGCAGCCAAGATCCGCAGGGGAAGTATAATTCACCCCTCCACTTT.

This clonotype has a handful of counts. The chain is built from TRBV19 and TRBJ1-1; TRBD1 agrees at 8 bases. This CDR3 has 14 amino acids. Unmatched junction bases numbered 10, after V lost 7 bases and J lost 6 bases. Germline assignment: CDR1 LNHDA and CDR2 SQIVND (reference sequence). CDR3 bases: TGTGCCAGTACCCCCTCCGGGACAGGTGCTGAAGCTTTCTTT. Its translation: CASTPSGTGAEAFF.